The 5 T cell receptor beta chains below were found in one sample sequenced in a study of CD8 T cells in Susac syndrome. Random hexamers were used to reverse transcribe about 0.5 to 1 ug of RNA. TCRdb analysed the immunoSEQ multiplex PCR reads with MiXCR anew, one entry per CDR3 protein. Among some 130,000 distinct CDR3 sequences, around 80% were seen once, and the ten largest hold roughly 0.5%. The sample comprised CD8+ T cells from PBMCs. The source of these receptors is a human donor with multiple sclerosis.

The chain links TRBV5-1 to TRBJ1-1; D unclear. Deletions cut 0 bases from V and 7 bases from J, with 7 bases between. Germline CDR1 is SGHRS and CDR2 is YFSETQ. CDR3 size: 12 residues. CDR3 protein: CASSLVPGEAFF. The CDR3 DNA is TGCGCCAGCAGCTTGGTGCCAGGTGAAGCTTTCTTT.

The V and J genes are TRBV4-3 and TRBJ2-1; 14 bases match TRBD2. Losses at the gene ends were 1 base for V and 10 bases for J; bases not matched to a gene: 6. The CDR3 consists of 16 residues. CDR1 and CDR2 from the germline V gene are LGHNA and YSLEER. The CDR3 protein is CASSQVTSGRGGEQFF. For the CDR3, the DNA is TGCGCCAGCAGCCAAGTGACTAGCGGGAGGGGAGGGGAGCAGTTCTTC.

The V gene is TRBV19, the J gene TRBJ1-5; D is uncertain. Germline V gives CDR1 LNHDA, CDR2 SQIVND (reference sequence). The CDR3 loop spans 15 amino acids. V lost 3 bases and J lost 0, with 9 bases in between. The CDR3 sequence: CASSIEDYSNQPQHF. Here the CDR3 DNA reads TGTGCCAGTAGTATTGAGGATTATAGCAATCAGCCCCAGCATTTT. Full variable domain (rest looked up from reference TRBV19 and TRBJ1-5): DGGITQSPKYLFRKEGQNVTLSCEQNLNHDAMYWYRQDPGQGLRLIYYSQIVNDFQKGDIAEGYSVSREKKESFPLTVTSAQKNPTAFYLCASSIEDYSNQPQHFGDGTRLSIL.

V usage is TRBV5-6 and J usage is TRBJ2-3; D is unclear. The CDR3 runs 12 residues. Between the trimmed V and J ends, which lost 3 bases and 2 bases, there was a span of 4 bases. Germline CDR1 reads SGHDT; CDR2 reads YYEEEE. CDR3 sequence reads: CASSYITDTQYF. The CDR3 DNA reads as TGTGCCAGCAGCTATATCACAGATACGCAGTATTTT.

The V gene is TRBV7-9, the J gene TRBJ2-3; 10 bases agree with TRBD2. Germline V gene sequence: CDR1 SEHNR, CDR2 FQNEAQ (reference sequence). The CDR3 is 16 amino acids. Trimming removed 5 bases from V and 2 bases from J; junction bases left unmatched: 7. In nucleotides, the CDR3 is TGTGCCAGCAGCCCGCATAGCGGGGGGCTCACAGATACGCAGTATTTT. This encodes CASSPHSGGLTDTQYF. The full variable domain, its missing parts supplied by reference TRBV7-9 and TRBJ2-3, is DTGVSQNPRHKITKRGQNVTFRCDPISEHNRLYWYRQTLGQGPEFLTYFQNEAQLEKSRLLSDRFSAERPKGSFSTLEIQRTEQGDSAMYLCASSPHSGGLTDTQYFGPGTRLTVL.